The 16 T cell receptor beta chains below all came from one sample that was sequenced in a study of blood T cell repertoires in COVID-19. Libraries were prepared by immunoSEQ multiplex PCR; TCRdb keeps only in-frame clonotypes and omits some of them. The sample lists about 250,000 clones, 83% occurring once. Sequences were obtained from PBMCs or T cells enriched from blood (not recorded which). These receptors all stem from a woman between 35 and 50 years old who had been exposed to COVID-19.

The genes are TRBV7-2 and TRBJ2-1; TRBD1 aligns across 7 bases. J lost 0 bases, V lost 3 bases, and 5 bases had no gene match. CDR1 and CDR2 from the germline V gene are SGHTA and FQGNSA. The CDR3 totals 16 residues. The CDR3 bases are TGTGCCAGCAGCTTCAAAGGGGGCCTCTCCTACAATGAGCAGTTCTTC. The encoded protein is CASSFKGGLSYNEQFF.

This clone was found once. The J gene is TRBJ1-1, the V gene TRBV6-5, with TRBD1 as a possible D gene (6 bases). V lost 7 bases and J 1 base, leaving 16 bases between the germline ends. Germline CDR1 is MNHEY and CDR2 is SVGAGI. The CDR3 is 15 residues long. The CDR3, as DNA: TGTGCCAGCAAGGGACACGGAAGACCGAACACTGAAGCTTTCTTT. Translation: CASKGHGRPNTEAFF.

A remark on this clone: Other nucleotide sequences from this sample produce the same CDR3. The chain couples TRBV7-2 to TRBJ2-5; 9 nucleotides align to TRBD2. V was pared by 5 bases and J by 4 bases, with 5 bases of the junction left unmatched. The CDR3 is made up of 14 amino acids. Germline V CDR1 and CDR2: SGHTA, FQGNSA. The CDR3, as DNA: TGTGCCAGCAGCCCAGCGGGGGGACGAGAGACCCAGTACTTC. It translates to CASSPAGGRETQYF.

The CDR3 here is CASSQVSGGPYNEQFF. Written as DNA, the CDR3 is TGTGCCAGCAGCCAAGTTTCGGGGGGCCCCTACAATGAGCAGTTCTTC. The chain is built from TRBV3-1 (or the pseudogene TRBV3-2) and TRBJ2-1; tentative D call: TRBD2 (7 bases). The CDR3 consists of 16 residues. Deletions cut 1 base from V and 2 bases from J, with 12 bases between. Germline values: CDR1 LGHDT, CDR2 YNNKEL (reference sequence).

The gene calls are TRBV5-6 and TRBJ2-5, with TRBD2 matching over 8 bases. Germline V CDR1 and CDR2: SGHDT, YYEEEE. The CDR3 loop spans 14 amino acids. V shed 0 bases and J 3 bases; nucleotides not matched to a gene: 1. The CDR3 sequence: CASSLGGGKETQYF. CDR3 DNA sequence: TGTGCCAGCAGCTTGGGCGGGGGGAAAGAGACCCAGTACTTC.

This clone was observed many times. The CDR3 nucleotides are TGTGCCAGCAGTCCGAAGGAAGACAGGGGGTCGACAGATACGCAGTATTTT. It is translated as CASSPKEDRGSTDTQYF. The gene calls are TRBV2 and TRBJ2-3; 9 nucleotides line up with TRBD1. The CDR3 runs to 17 residues. Trimming cost V 5 bases and J 3 bases; bases outside gene matches: 12. CDR1 is SNHLY, CDR2 FYNNEI, per germline.

This clone was counted between two and nine times. V usage is TRBV21-1 and J usage is TRBJ2-2; the DNA was not compared with TRBD2, the D call given in the table. TRBV21-1 is termed a pseudogene. The CDR3 is 20 amino acids. The CDR3, as DNA: TGTGCCAGCGCTATACGGGGGGAGACTAGCCTAACTTCGAACACCGGGGAGCTGTTTTTT. The encoded protein is CASAIRGETSLTSNTGELFF.

The V gene is TRBV27, the J gene TRBJ1-4, with a possible D match to TRBD1 (5 bases). V shed 4 bases and J shed 7 bases, with 13 bases lying between them. Germline CDR1 and CDR2: MNHEY and SMNVEV (reference sequence). The CDR3 runs to 14 residues. The CDR3 is CASSSSPRGEKLFF. The CDR3 bases are TGTGCCAGCAGTTCTTCCCCAAGGGGTGAAAAACTGTTTTTT.

The V gene is TRBV7-2, the J gene TRBJ1-5, with D perhaps TRBD1 (6 bases). Germline V gene lookup returns CDR1 SGHTA and CDR2 FQGNSA. With 5 bases removed from V and 8 bases from J, the gap between germline ends came to 19 bases. CDR3 length: 15 amino acids. The CDR3 DNA reads TGTGCCAGCAGCCGTGGACAGCCGCTACCCGAGCCCCAGCATTTT. It translates to CASSRGQPLPEPQHF.

The chain carries TRBV11-2 and TRBJ2-3, with TRBD2 identical over 14 bases. The CDR3 totals 17 residues. The junction had 9 bases not matched to a gene; V was cut back by 8 bases and J by 2 bases. Germline CDR1 and CDR2: SGHAT and FQNNGV. The CDR3 nucleotides read TGTGCCAGCCGGATCGGACTAGCGGGGGGCACCACAGATACGCAGTATTTT. Residues: CASRIGLAGGTTDTQYF.

The chain is built from TRBV7-9 and TRBJ2-4; 10 positions match TRBD1. The CDR3 contains 14 residues. Germline CDR1 and CDR2: SEHNR and FQNEAQ (reference sequence). The V gene end was trimmed by 5 bases and the J gene end by 8 bases; junction bases not matched to a gene: 6. CDR3 sequence: CASSPRDRGYIQYF. For the CDR3, the DNA is TGTGCCAGCAGCCCCAGGGACAGGGGCTACATTCAGTACTTC.

This clone is judged medium-sized. This chain links TRBV4-3 with TRBJ2-1; TRBD1 agrees at 7 bases. This CDR3 is 14 amino acids long. The trim removed 2 bases at V and 4 bases at J, leaving 2 bases unmatched. CDR1 LGHNA and CDR2 YSLEER come from the germline V gene. In DNA, the CDR3 is TGCGCCAGCAGCCAATCGGACAGGTACAATGAGCAGTTCTTC. Its protein product is CASSQSDRYNEQFF.

The V and J genes are TRBV7-2 and TRBJ2-3, with 10 bases fitting TRBD1. V shed 8 bases and J 6 bases; nucleotides not matched to a gene: 14. The CDR3 covers 16 residues. Germline V lookup: CDR1 SGHTA, CDR2 FQGNSA. The CDR3 spells CASPPAGTGATDTQYF. CDR3 in DNA: TGTGCCAGCCCACCAGCCGGGACAGGGGCGACTGATACGCAGTATTTT.

The rearrangement joins TRBV5-1 to TRBJ1-2; TRBD1 matches 7 bases. V was pared by 4 bases and J by 4 bases, with 4 bases of the junction left unmatched. Germline lookup yields CDR1 SGHRS and CDR2 YFSETQ. This CDR3 has 13 residues. CDR3 loop: CASSEGTVYGYTF. The CDR3 nucleotides are TGCGCCAGCAGCGAAGGGACAGTCTATGGCTACACCTTC. Complete variable domain (other parts from reference TRBV5-1 and TRBJ1-2): KAGVTQTPRYLIKTRGQQVTLSCSPISGHRSVSWYQQTPGQGLQFLFEYFSETQRNKGNFPGRFSGRQFSNSRSEMNVSTLELGDSALYLCASSEGTVYGYTFGSGTRLTVV.

The chain uses TRBV3-1 (or the pseudogene TRBV3-2) and TRBJ2-7, with TRBD2 as a possible D gene (7 bases). The ends were cut back, 2 bases at V and 2 bases at J, with 10 bases in the middle. Germline V gives CDR1 LGHDT, CDR2 YNNKEL (reference sequence). The CDR3 length is 14 residues. The CDR3 DNA reads as TGTGCCAGCAGCCAACGCGGGGGCCCCTACGAGCAGTACTTC. Residues: CASSQRGGPYEQYF.

The V and J genes are TRBV28 and TRBJ1-5; perhaps TRBD1 as D (5 bases). V was clipped by 1 base and J by 8 bases, with 15 bases between them. Germline V gene sequence: CDR1 MDHEN, CDR2 SYDVKM. The length of the CDR3 is 15 residues. CDR3 nucleotide sequence: TGTGCCAGCAGTTTATATCGGCAGGGCCCCAAGCCCCAGCATTTT. Translating gives CASSLYRQGPKPQHF.